These T cell receptor beta chains were read from a single sample in a study of TIL therapy for anti-PD-1-resistant metastatic lung cancer. This table comes from immunoSEQ multiplex PCR, and its TCRdb copy is limited to in-frame clones, with some not included. The repertoire holds under 100,000 clones, with less than 70% as singletons. The sample here was tumor tissue, taken at baseline. All receptors derive from a person between 25 and 79 years old with non-small cell lung cancer. Each CDR3 is given with its conserved first and last residue. Fields, in order: V gene, clone size, D gene, J gene, CDR3 DNA, CDR3 protein. A D gene is named only where the DNA matches it firmly. The size of a clone is reported for some rows only, either as once, few or many, or as a class for expanded clones.

V gene: TRBV28; clone size: -; D gene: -; J gene: TRBJ1-5; CDR3 DNA: TGTGCCAGCAGGAATGGGGGTGCAGGGCTGCAGCCCCAGCATTTT; CDR3 protein: CASRNGGAGLQPQHF
V gene: TRBV19; clone size: few; D gene: -; J gene: TRBJ1-1; CDR3 DNA: TGTGCCAGTAGTATAGATGGGGTTGGTGGCACTGAAGCTTTCTTT; CDR3 protein: CASSIDGVGGTEAFF
V gene: TRBV9; clone size: -; D gene: TRBD2; J gene: TRBJ2-2; CDR3 DNA: TGTGCCAGCAGCCCAAGCGGGGGAGGAACCGGGGAGCTGTTTTTT; CDR3 protein: CASSPSGGGTGELFF
V gene: TRBV3-1/TRBV3-2; clone size: -; D gene: -; J gene: TRBJ1-2; CDR3 DNA: TGTGCCAGCAGCCAAGATCACGGGGCAGGCCTTTGGGGCTACACCTTC; CDR3 protein: CASSQDHGAGLWGYTF
V gene: TRBV9; clone size: -; D gene: -; J gene: TRBJ2-1; CDR3 DNA: TGTGCCAGCAGCCCTTTTGGGAATGAGCAGTTCTTC; CDR3 protein: CASSPFGNEQFF
V gene: TRBV7-2; clone size: -; D gene: TRBD2; J gene: TRBJ2-7; CDR3 DNA: TGTGCCAGCACCTGGACTAGCGGGAGTTACGAGCAGTACTTC; CDR3 protein: CASTWTSGSYEQYF
V gene: TRBV6-5; clone size: -; D gene: -; J gene: TRBJ1-2; CDR3 DNA: TGTGCCAGCAGTTATGGGGGCGGTGGCTACACCTTC; CDR3 protein: CASSYGGGGYTF
V gene: TRBV9; clone size: -; D gene: -; J gene: TRBJ1-2; CDR3 DNA: TGTGCCAGCAGCGTAGGCATGGAGGTCTATGGCTACACCTTC; CDR3 protein: CASSVGMEVYGYTF
V gene: TRBV4-1; clone size: -; D gene: TRBD2; J gene: TRBJ2-5; CDR3 DNA: TGCGCCAGCAGCCAATCCAGGACTAGCGGGAGTAGACGGGAGACCCAGTACTTC; CDR3 protein: CASSQSRTSGSRRETQYF
V gene: TRBV5-5; clone size: -; D gene: -; J gene: TRBJ2-7; CDR3 DNA: TGTGCCAGCAGCTCCCAGGTCGCGGCCTACGAGCAGTACTTC; CDR3 protein: CASSSQVAAYEQYF
V gene: TRBV18; clone size: -; D gene: -; J gene: TRBJ2-1; CDR3 DNA: TGTGCCAGCTCACCACCCAGGGGGTTGGAGGGCAATGAGCAGTTCTTC; CDR3 protein: CASSPPRGLEGNEQFF
V gene: TRBV7-9; clone size: -; D gene: -; J gene: TRBJ1-1; CDR3 DNA: TGTGCCAGCAGCTCCCCCATGGGTGGGACGGCGAACACTGAAGCTTTCTTT; CDR3 protein: CASSSPMGGTANTEAFF
V gene: TRBV19; clone size: -; D gene: TRBD1; J gene: TRBJ2-7; CDR3 DNA: TGTGCCAGTTCCGGGACAGTCAGCTCCTACGAGCAGTACTTC; CDR3 protein: CASSGTVSSYEQYF
V gene: TRBV29-1; clone size: few; D gene: -; J gene: TRBJ1-1; CDR3 DNA: TGCAGCGTTGGGGGCCTGAACACTGAAGCTTTCTTT; CDR3 protein: CSVGGLNTEAFF
V gene: TRBV5-6; clone size: few; D gene: TRBD1; J gene: TRBJ2-7; CDR3 DNA: TGTGCCAGCAGCTATCCAGGGGGCACGTACGAGCAGTACTTC; CDR3 protein: CASSYPGGTYEQYF
V gene: TRBV27; clone size: -; D gene: -; J gene: TRBJ1-1; CDR3 DNA: TGTGCCAGCAGTTTAGCTTGGGGGATTCCAACTGAAGCTTTCTTT; CDR3 protein: CASSLAWGIPTEAFF
V gene: TRBV9; clone size: -; D gene: TRBD1; J gene: TRBJ1-3; CDR3 DNA: TGTGCCAGCAGCCCAGACAGGGCTGGAAACACCATATATTTT; CDR3 protein: CASSPDRAGNTIYF